The 6 T cell receptor beta chains reported below all come from one sample, sequenced in a study of PD-1 blockade in mismatch repair-deficient tumors. These TCRs' antigens remain unknown. The time point: 10-day in vitro stimulation with candidate neoantigen peptide 6. Generated by immunoSEQ multiplex PCR, the TCRdb table keeps only in-frame clones and is missing some. The sample yields roughly 14,000 clones, 85% to 90% seen once. Sample: cells cultured in vitro, taken from a patient treated with pembrolizumab. These receptors were collected from an adult with mismatch repair-deficient cancer.

V gene TRBV11-2 combines with J gene TRBJ2-1; possibly TRBD1 or TRBD2 for D (5 bases each). Germline V gene lookup returns CDR1 SGHAT and CDR2 FQNNGV. This CDR3 is 14 amino acids long. V was clipped by 5 bases and J by 7 bases, with 15 bases between them. CDR3 amino acids: CASSTGTIGNEQFF. The CDR3, as DNA: TGTGCCAGCAGCACCGGGACCATAGGAAATGAGCAGTTCTTC.

J is TRBJ1-1 and V is TRBV10-3; 8 nucleotides line up with TRBD1. V was pared by 6 bases and J by 5 bases, with 8 bases of the junction left unmatched. The length of the CDR3 is 14 residues. Germline CDR1 ENHRY, CDR2 SYGVKD. The CDR3 DNA reads TGTGCCATCAGGCCGCAGGGGGCCGGAACTGAAGCTTTCTTT. This sequence encodes CAIRPQGAGTEAFF.

The chain is built from TRBV11-3 and TRBJ2-3; D is unclear. V was cut by 3 bases and J by 1 base, with 8 bases left in between. Germline lookup yields CDR1 SGHNT and CDR2 YENEEA. CDR3 length: 14 residues. CDR3 sequence (DNA): TGTGCCAGCAGCTTGGGTGAGGGCACAGATACGCAGTATTTT. Its protein is CASSLGEGTDTQYF.

The chain combines TRBV6-1 with TRBJ2-7; 8 nucleotides line up with TRBD2. The junction had 6 bases not matched to a gene; V was cut back by 1 base and J by 1 base. Germline V gene sequence: CDR1 MNHNS, CDR2 SASEGT. The CDR3 length is 16 residues. This CDR3 reads CASSEVGIAGSYEQYF. The CDR3 bases are TGTGCCAGCAGTGAAGTGGGGATAGCGGGATCCTACGAGCAGTACTTC.

CDR3 bases: TGTGCCAGCAGCCAAAATAGGGGGGGCTCCTACGAGCAGTACTTC. Protein product: CASSQNRGGSYEQYF. This chain uses TRBV4-2 with TRBJ2-5; D may be TRBD2 (7 bases). The end of the DNA fits TRBJ2-7 better, so the J call may be wrong. The CDR3 spans 15 residues. CDR1 is LGHNA and CDR2 is YNFKEQ in the germline V gene.

The rearrangement uses TRBV6-1 and TRBJ1-2; 7 bases are a match to TRBD1. The CDR3 is 15 residues long. The junction had 6 bases not matched to a gene; V was cut back by 3 bases and J by 2 bases. Germline V lookup: CDR1 MNHNS, CDR2 SASEGT. CDR3 bases: TGTGCCAGCAGTGACAGGGACAGCGGAAACTATGGCTACACCTTC. Translated, it gives CASSDRDSGNYGYTF.